Listed below are T cell receptor beta chains from one sample, sequenced in a study of T cell repertoires in cytomegalovirus infection. A single record per CDR3 protein comes from TCRdb applying MiXCR to the reads. Of 150,000 to 200,000 distinct CDR3 sequences detected, roughly 15% appear once; the ten largest clones hold less than 25%. The sample consisted of CD8+ T cells from PBMCs. Receptors originate from a human donor in good health (CMV status not recorded). Some clones in this sample may be carry-over from other donors' samples. The CDR3 runs from the conserved cysteine through the conserved F or W. A clone size is listed for some rows: how often the clone was seen (once, few, many), or a class if it is expanded.

CDR3aa: CSAREGVATNEKLFF; abundance: .; j_gene: TRBJ1-4; v_gene: TRBV20-1
CDR3aa: CASSYSRGVNTEAFF; abundance: .; j_gene: TRBJ1-1; v_gene: TRBV6-5
CDR3aa: CASIGRTPVEPQHF; abundance: .; j_gene: TRBJ1-5; v_gene: TRBV19
CDR3aa: CASSRPRGNTIYF; abundance: .; j_gene: TRBJ1-3; v_gene: TRBV14
CDR3aa: CASSSRAQAASGYTF; abundance: .; j_gene: TRBJ1-2; v_gene: TRBV7-2
CDR3aa: CASSLDRDRDTQYF; abundance: many; j_gene: TRBJ2-3; v_gene: TRBV7-8
CDR3aa: CATRTAMNTEAFF; abundance: .; j_gene: TRBJ1-1; v_gene: TRBV15
CDR3aa: CASSLAGRRTAEAFF; abundance: .; j_gene: TRBJ1-1; v_gene: TRBV7-2
CDR3aa: CASSLSGARSYEQYF; abundance: .; j_gene: TRBJ2-7; v_gene: TRBV28
CDR3aa: CASSLGLGRAKNIQYF; abundance: .; j_gene: TRBJ2-4; v_gene: TRBV12-3/TRBV12-4
CDR3aa: CASSTGTGGGYGYTF; abundance: .; j_gene: TRBJ1-2; v_gene: TRBV6-1
CDR3aa: CASSPGDADNQPQHF; abundance: few; j_gene: TRBJ1-5; v_gene: TRBV7-9
CDR3aa: CASQISTGVSGYTF; abundance: .; j_gene: TRBJ1-2; v_gene: TRBV7-9
CDR3aa: CSALQDRGRVTNEKLFF; abundance: .; j_gene: TRBJ1-4; v_gene: TRBV20-1
CDR3aa: CASSPLMEGKSEQYF; abundance: many; j_gene: TRBJ2-7; v_gene: TRBV28
CDR3aa: CASRQTTGRSTDTQYF; abundance: many; j_gene: TRBJ2-3; v_gene: TRBV7-2
CDR3aa: CASISVRGRNYGYTF; abundance: few; j_gene: TRBJ1-2; v_gene: TRBV28
CDR3aa: CASSLSRGNQETQYF; abundance: few; j_gene: TRBJ2-5; v_gene: TRBV7-6
CDR3aa: CATSGDTEAFF; abundance: .; j_gene: TRBJ1-1; v_gene: TRBV15
CDR3aa: CASSLWARGDGYTF; abundance: .; j_gene: TRBJ1-2; v_gene: TRBV28
CDR3aa: CASLKIPDTQYF; abundance: .; j_gene: TRBJ2-3; v_gene: TRBV2
CDR3aa: CASSSPSAASSPLHF; abundance: few; j_gene: TRBJ1-6; v_gene: TRBV6-5
CDR3aa: CASSVGRTGGWETQYF; abundance: .; j_gene: TRBJ2-5; v_gene: TRBV10-2
CDR3aa: CASSFSPVYEQYF; abundance: many; j_gene: TRBJ2-7; v_gene: TRBV7-2
CDR3aa: CASSHPFETSGGAQEQFF; abundance: .; j_gene: TRBJ2-1; v_gene: TRBV9
CDR3aa: CASSQELNTGELFF; abundance: .; j_gene: TRBJ2-2; v_gene: TRBV4-3
CDR3aa: CASSLSVAGADTQYF; abundance: .; j_gene: TRBJ2-3; v_gene: TRBV7-7
CDR3aa: CSVLAGGHNEQFF; abundance: .; j_gene: TRBJ2-1; v_gene: TRBV29-1
CDR3aa: CATSIPTYNEQFF; abundance: few; j_gene: TRBJ2-1; v_gene: TRBV15
CDR3aa: CASSGVISNQPQHF; abundance: .; j_gene: TRBJ1-5; v_gene: TRBV27
CDR3aa: CASSLYLAASSGNTIYF; abundance: .; j_gene: TRBJ1-3; v_gene: TRBV28
CDR3aa: CASSFERGGHNEQFF; abundance: .; j_gene: TRBJ2-1; v_gene: TRBV5-1
CDR3aa: CASRPSLDTQYF; abundance: .; j_gene: TRBJ2-3; v_gene: TRBV12-3/TRBV12-4
CDR3aa: CASRPSSYEQYF; abundance: few; j_gene: TRBJ2-7; v_gene: TRBV7-9
CDR3aa: CSARDYRMNTGELFF; abundance: few; j_gene: TRBJ2-2; v_gene: TRBV20-1
CDR3aa: CSVEGTSGGSYEQYF; abundance: few; j_gene: TRBJ2-7; v_gene: TRBV29-1
CDR3aa: CASRTSTGSYGYTF; abundance: few; j_gene: TRBJ1-2; v_gene: TRBV28
CDR3aa: CASSFGPSSLNEQFF; abundance: few; j_gene: TRBJ2-1; v_gene: TRBV7-7
CDR3aa: CASSQDRLEGEQFF; abundance: few; j_gene: TRBJ2-1; v_gene: TRBV4-2
CDR3aa: CSVGPYEARAEAFF; abundance: .; j_gene: TRBJ1-1; v_gene: TRBV29-1
CDR3aa: CASSLSRDRGIEAFF; abundance: .; j_gene: TRBJ1-1; v_gene: TRBV14
CDR3aa: CASGSPTADTQYF; abundance: few; j_gene: TRBJ2-3; v_gene: TRBV7-2
CDR3aa: CASSQHLDRKTYGYTF; abundance: few; j_gene: TRBJ1-2; v_gene: TRBV4-3
CDR3aa: CASSYRTQGQSAEAFF; abundance: few; j_gene: TRBJ1-1; v_gene: TRBV4-1
CDR3aa: CASSFTLPNEQYF; abundance: many; j_gene: TRBJ2-7; v_gene: TRBV12-3/TRBV12-4
CDR3aa: CASSRDRYYEQYF; abundance: few; j_gene: TRBJ2-7; v_gene: TRBV12-3/TRBV12-4
CDR3aa: CASSFRSGELFF; abundance: .; j_gene: TRBJ2-2; v_gene: TRBV7-2
CDR3aa: CASTLRPDRVNEQFF; abundance: few; j_gene: TRBJ2-1; v_gene: TRBV12-3/TRBV12-4
CDR3aa: CASSFRQFNQPQHF; abundance: few; j_gene: TRBJ1-5; v_gene: TRBV27
CDR3aa: CASTLGPTGLEKLFF; abundance: .; j_gene: TRBJ1-4; v_gene: TRBV13
CDR3aa: CASSPRGFQETQYF; abundance: few; j_gene: TRBJ2-5; v_gene: TRBV12-3/TRBV12-4
CDR3aa: CASSSKGGGEQFF; abundance: .; j_gene: TRBJ2-1; v_gene: TRBV7-1
CDR3aa: CASSYRRLAGETSTDTQYF; abundance: few; j_gene: TRBJ2-3; v_gene: TRBV6-2/TRBV6-3
CDR3aa: CASSYSINGKTEAFF; abundance: .; j_gene: TRBJ1-1; v_gene: TRBV6-5